The clone carrying this T cell receptor (beta chain) came up once. The antigen remains unidentified. From germline, CDR1 is KGHSH and CDR2 LQKENI. The V and J ends lost 1 base and 3 bases respectively, with 12 bases between them. The CDR3 covers 16 residues. These data are taken from a study of T cell responses to AZD1222 COVID-19 vaccine. General observations from the study: Unmutated variant regions are reportedly targeted by nearly half of spike-specific TCRs. Baseline serology detected seropositivity in only a handful of AZD1222 recipients. Donors were chiefly white British, with a greater number of females, and clonal diversity was perhaps underestimated. Breadth and depth of Spike-specific TCRs rose after two AZD1222 doses.

The method was immunoSEQ multiplex PCR; TCRdb's version includes in-frame clones alone and lacks a portion of them. Found here are roughly 120,000 clones, around 93% of them singletons; the top ten hold 2.9%. The chain has TRBV18 and TRBJ2-2; TRBD2 is a possible D gene (5 bases). This specimen was peripheral blood, taken 28 days after the second AZD1222 dose. The TCR comes from an adult who received the AZD1222 COVID-19 vaccine. The CDR3 DNA reads as TGTGCCAGCTCACCACGGGAGTCCGGGGACACCGGGGAGCTGTTTTTT. Its protein product is CASSPRESGDTGELFF.